Following are 10 T cell receptor beta chains from one sample sequenced in a study of cytomegalovirus exposure and HLA in healthy donors. 60 Vbeta and 13 Jbeta primers were used in PCR. Data came from immunoSEQ multiplex PCR; TCRdb stores just in-frame clones and leaves some out. The sample holds some 40,000 clones, about 60% seen once. Sequenced material: PBMCs. These receptors all come from a man in his 60s in good health and CMV-seropositive.

The chain has TRBV5-1 and TRBJ2-7; maybe TRBD2 (6 bases). The CDR3 is made up of 13 amino acids. V was pared by 4 bases and J by 3 bases, with 11 bases between. The germline V gene has CDR1 SGHRS and CDR2 YFSETQ. The CDR3 loop is CASSDGTLYEQYF. The CDR3 nucleotides read TGCGCCAGCAGCGATGGGACTCTCTACGAGCAGTACTTC.

The table lists this clone with a count of one. This sequence joins TRBV5-6 and TRBJ2-1, with D possibly matching TRBD2 (5 bases). The germline V gene encodes CDR1 SGHDT and CDR2 YYEEEE. The V gene lost 1 base and the J gene lost 7 bases, with 15 bases spanning the gap. CDR3 length equals 15 residues. In nucleotides, the CDR3 is TGTGCCAGCAGCTTGCGAGGGAGAGGGTGGAATGAGCAGTTCTTC. It yields the protein CASSLRGRGWNEQFF.

The chain joins TRBV4-1 to TRBJ2-7, with no clear D. The CDR3 is 15 amino acids. Germline V gene data show CDR1 as MGHRA and CDR2 as YSYEKL. V gave up 5 bases and J gave up 1 base, with 15 bases separating them. In DNA form, the CDR3 reads TGCGCCAGCAGCGAGAGCACCTCGCAATCCTACGAGCAGTACTTC. Protein sequence: CASSESTSQSYEQYF.

The V and J genes are TRBV4-3 and TRBJ2-5; a possible D gene is TRBD2 (6 bases). The length of the CDR3 is 15 residues. V shed 0 bases and J shed 4 bases, with 12 bases lying between them. The germline V gene has CDR1 LGHNA and CDR2 YSLEER. CDR3 region: CASSQETGASETQYF. The CDR3 nucleotides read TGCGCCAGCAGCCAAGAAACGGGAGCGTCAGAGACCCAGTACTTC.

This clone turned up a few times. V is TRBV6-5 and J is TRBJ1-5, with TRBD1 identical over 8 bases. Germline V gives CDR1 MNHEY, CDR2 SVGAGI. Trimming removed 8 bases from V and 7 bases from J; junction bases left unmatched: 10. The CDR3 loop spans 14 amino acids. The CDR3 coding sequence is TGTGCCAGCGGGAGGACAGGGTATGACCAGCCCCAGCATTTT. It is translated as CASGRTGYDQPQHF.

The genes are TRBV11-1 and TRBJ2-1; 7 nucleotides agree with TRBD2. Trimming took 1 base from V and 2 from J; bases not matched to a gene: 2. CDR3 size: 15 residues. CDR1 SGHAT and CDR2 FQDESV come from the germline V gene (reference sequence). CDR3 region: CASSLGLAAYNEQFF. The CDR3 DNA reads as TGTGCCAGCAGCTTAGGGCTAGCGGCCTACAATGAGCAGTTCTTC.

This clone was seen a handful of times. The chain has TRBV4-1 and TRBJ2-2; 9 nucleotides match TRBD1. V shed 3 bases, J shed 4 bases, and the junction held 6 bases outside the gene matches. The CDR3 covers 16 residues. CDR1 MGHRA and CDR2 YSYEKL come from the germline V gene. CDR3 sequence reads: CASSQGTGRGTGELFF. The DNA for the CDR3 is TGCGCCAGCAGCCAGGGGACAGGGCGAGGCACCGGGGAGCTGTTTTTT.

This chain connects TRBV11-2 to TRBJ2-7, with a possible D match to TRBD2 (7 bases). Per the germline V gene, CDR1 is SGHAT and CDR2 is FQNNGV. The CDR3 sequence is 16 residues long. Trimming cost V 5 bases and J 2 bases, with 19 bases left between them. In DNA, the CDR3 is TGTGCCAGCAGCCCAATGGTGGGGGAGGGGGCCTACGAGCAGTACTTC. Translated: CASSPMVGEGAYEQYF.

V and J are TRBV28 and TRBJ2-1; D is unresolved. The CDR3 contains 14 residues. Trimming took 3 bases from V and 9 from J, leaving 15 bases between them. Per germline, CDR1 MDHEN and CDR2 SYDVKM. The CDR3: CASSFLPYAAEQFF. The CDR3 DNA sequence: TGTGCCAGCAGTTTCCTACCTTATGCGGCTGAGCAGTTCTTC. Together with reference TRBV28 and TRBJ2-1, the CDR3 gives the full variable domain: DVKVTQSSRYLVKRTGEKVFLECVQDMDHENMFWYRQDPGLGLRLIYFSYDVKMKEKGDIPEGYSVSREKKERFSLILESASTNQTSMYLCASSFLPYAAEQFFGPGTRLTVL.

The chain recombines TRBV6-1 with TRBJ2-1; 8 nucleotides agree with TRBD2. The germline CDR1 and CDR2 sequences are MNHNS and SASEGT. This CDR3 has 14 amino acids. The V and J ends lost 6 bases and 9 bases, in that order; junction bases with no gene match: 10. CDR3 residues: CASSTSGHGGEQFF. CDR3 nucleotide sequence: TGTGCCAGCAGCACTAGCGGCCACGGGGGTGAGCAGTTCTTC.